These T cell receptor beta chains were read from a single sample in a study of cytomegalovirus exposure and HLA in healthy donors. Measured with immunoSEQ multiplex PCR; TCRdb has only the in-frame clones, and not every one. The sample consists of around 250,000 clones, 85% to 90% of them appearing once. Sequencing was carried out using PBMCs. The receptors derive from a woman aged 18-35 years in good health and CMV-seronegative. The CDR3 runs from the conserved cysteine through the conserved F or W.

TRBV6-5 CASSASGQGLSPLHF
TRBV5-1 CASSLDGAGVTEAFF
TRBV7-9 CASRAGGAQSEQFF
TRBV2 CASSEVRGGSHNEQFF
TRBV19 CASSIRTLYNEQFF
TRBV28 CASSHRDFLSPQHF
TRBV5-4 CASSLILQGNGGYTF
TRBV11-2 CASSRGDTEAFF
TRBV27 CASSLGASSYEQYF
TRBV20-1 CSASGGPEQFF
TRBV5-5 CASSPRTEARGTEAFF
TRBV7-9 CASSSRTGGDLPLHF
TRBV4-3 CASSQDDRPADNTDTQYF
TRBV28 CASQGEGRNYGYTF
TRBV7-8 CASSLGGQINQPQHF
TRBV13 CASSLGSYGYTF
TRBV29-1 CSVQPGGRYNEQFF
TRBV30 CAWSYGTGSNQPQHF